Shown below are 16 T cell receptor beta chains from a single sample sequenced in a study of blood T cell repertoires in COVID-19. Some clones are missing from TCRdb's copy, which holds only in-frame ones; the method was immunoSEQ multiplex PCR. The sample contains approximately 670,000 clones, around 90% of which appear only once. The source material was peripheral blood. The receptors shown here come from a woman under 30 with acute or convalescent COVID-19.

The chain combines TRBV9 with TRBJ2-5; TRBD1 is a possible D gene (6 bases). The CDR3 runs to 15 residues. Per the germline V gene, CDR1 is SGDLS and CDR2 is YYNGEE. V was clipped by 3 bases and J by 9 bases, with 21 bases between them. The CDR3 DNA is TGTGCCAGCAGCGCACAGGGTACTCCCCTAGTGGCCCAGTACTTC. Amino acid sequence: CASSAQGTPLVAQYF.

This chain joins TRBV11-2 and TRBJ2-7, with D unclear. V lost 5 bases, J lost 2 bases, and 7 bases lay in between. This CDR3 region has 12 residues. Germline V gives CDR1 SGHAT, CDR2 FQNNGV. This CDR3 is CASSRVPYEQYF. In DNA form, the CDR3 reads TGTGCCAGCAGCCGAGTACCCTACGAGCAGTACTTC.

The chain links TRBV4-1 to TRBJ2-7, with TRBD1 identical over 8 bases. The CDR3 spans 14 residues. Looked up from germline, CDR1 is MGHRA and CDR2 is YSYEKL. The trim removed 5 bases at V and 5 bases at J, leaving 8 bases unmatched. The CDR3 nucleotides are TGCGCCAGCAGCTTTTTTACAGGGGGTGACGAGCAGTACTTC. Translation gives CASSFFTGGDEQYF.

This clone was counted a few times. The chain employs TRBV7-2 and TRBJ1-1; no firm D call. The V end lost 2 bases, the J end lost 8 bases, and 9 bases lay between the germline ends. Per the germline V gene, CDR1 is SGHTA and CDR2 is FQGNSA. The CDR3 runs to 12 residues. CDR3: CASSLIGLEAFF. Here the CDR3 DNA reads TGTGCCAGCAGCTTAATTGGCCTGGAAGCTTTCTTT.

The DNA of the CDR3 is TGCGCCAGCAGCTTGTATGAGGGAGGCCAGTACTTC. This codes for CASSLYEGGQYF. The V and J genes are TRBV5-1 and TRBJ2-5; perhaps TRBD2 as D (6 bases). V gave up 1 base and J gave up 10 bases, with 11 bases separating them. The V gene's germline CDR1 is SGHRS and CDR2 YFSETQ. CDR3 length equals 12 residues. The full variable domain, with the rest looked up from reference TRBV5-1 and TRBJ2-5, is KAGVTQTPRYLIKTRGQQVTLSCSPISGHRSVSWYQQTPGQGLQFLFEYFSETQRNKGNFPGRFSGRQFSNSRSEMNVSTLELGDSALYLCASSLYEGGQYFGPGTRLLVL.

This clone was seen a few times. The CDR3 DNA follows: TGTGCCAGTAGTAGCCGGGACGGACAGGGTGACTATGGCTACACCTTC. It translates to CASSSRDGQGDYGYTF. The genes are TRBV19 and TRBJ1-2; 8 nucleotides line up with TRBD1. CDR1 and CDR2 (germline): LNHDA, SQIVND (reference sequence). Unmatched junction bases numbered 10, after V lost 4 bases and J lost 3 bases. The CDR3 is 16 residues long.

A single count supports this clone. The CDR3 sequence: CASSDGDRGSSGYTF. The CDR3 DNA reads as TGTGCCAGCAGTGACGGAGACAGGGGAAGTAGTGGCTACACCTTC. The chain joins TRBV6-4 to TRBJ1-2; 8 nucleotides agree with TRBD1. Unmatched junction bases numbered 9, after V lost 2 bases and J lost 7 bases. Per the germline V gene, CDR1 is MRHNA and CDR2 is SNTAGT. The CDR3 is 15 residues long.

The V and J genes are TRBV7-9 and TRBJ2-2; possible D gene TRBD2, 6 bases. Germline V gene data show CDR1 as SEHNR and CDR2 as FQNEAQ (reference sequence). V lost 4 bases and J lost 4, with 25 bases in between. This CDR3 is 19 amino acids long. The CDR3 coding sequence is TGTGCCAGCAGCTCCTTGAGACTAGTCTGGATTCGGGGCACCGGGGAGCTGTTTTTT. Its translation is CASSSLRLVWIRGTGELFF. The variable domain in full, with the rest retrieved from reference TRBV7-9 and TRBJ2-2, is DTGVSQNPRHKITKRGQNVTFRCDPISEHNRLYWYRQTLGQGPEFLTYFQNEAQLEKSRLLSDRFSAERPKGSFSTLEIQRTEQGDSAMYLCASSSLRLVWIRGTGELFFGEGSRLTVL.

The genes are TRBV10-3 and TRBJ2-7; tentatively, D is TRBD2 (6 bases). The CDR3 has 12 amino acids. Deletions cut 7 bases from V and 6 bases from J, with 13 bases between. Per the germline V gene, CDR1 is ENHRY and CDR2 is SYGVKD. CDR3 region: CAIKGQGGEQYF. The DNA of the CDR3 is TGTGCCATCAAGGGGCAGGGAGGCGAGCAGTACTTC.

This chain connects TRBV7-2 to TRBJ2-7; the match to TRBD1 covers 7 bases. After removal of 5 bases from V and 5 bases from J, the junction contained 12 bases not matched to a gene. CDR1 is SGHTA and CDR2 is FQGNSA in the germline V gene. CDR3 length: 15 amino acids. CDR3 loop: CASSPGQVGHDEQYF. CDR3 DNA: TGTGCCAGCAGCCCCGGACAGGTGGGGCACGACGAGCAGTACTTC.

The rearrangement uses TRBV11-3 and TRBJ2-2, with D perhaps matching TRBD2 (6 bases). Trimming stripped 1 base from V and 3 bases from J, with 9 bases between. From germline, CDR1 is SGHNT and CDR2 YENEEA. The CDR3 spans 15 residues. The CDR3 here is CASSLGGVDTGELFF. CDR3 DNA sequence: TGTGCCAGCAGCTTAGGGGGGGTTGACACCGGGGAGCTGTTTTTT.

This chain's CDR3 is CASSFTSDTEAFF. In nucleotides, the CDR3 is TGTGCCAGCAGCTTTACTTCGGACACTGAAGCTTTCTTT. The chain is built from TRBV11-3 and TRBJ1-1; D remains unclear. Germline-derived CDR1 and CDR2 are SGHNT and YENEEA. The V end lost 3 bases, the J end lost 3 bases, and 8 bases lay between the germline ends. The CDR3 totals 13 residues.

The chain couples TRBV28 to TRBJ2-4, with D possibly matching TRBD1 (6 bases). Germline-derived CDR1 and CDR2 are MDHEN and SYDVKM. Trimming shortened V by 3 bases and J by 0 bases, and 12 bases separated the two germline ends. The CDR3 covers 16 residues. CDR3 loop: CASSFYRVLAKNIQYF. The CDR3 bases are TGTGCCAGCAGTTTCTACAGGGTCTTAGCCAAAAACATTCAGTACTTC.

The chain joins TRBV12-3 or TRBV12-4 to TRBJ1-2; TRBD1 matches 8 bases. The V and J ends lost 3 bases and 6 bases, in that order; junction bases with no gene match: 0. CDR3 size: 12 residues. CDR3 nucleotides: TGTGCCAGCAGTTTGACAGGGGATGGCTACACCTTC. Amino acid sequence: CASSLTGDGYTF.

The chain couples TRBV5-8 to TRBJ1-1; D remains ambiguous. The V end was cut by 2 bases, the J end by 5 bases, with 7 bases between. Germline values: CDR1 SGHTS, CDR2 YDEGEE. The CDR3 covers 12 residues. Here the CDR3 reads CASSFRGTEAFF. Here the CDR3 DNA reads TGTGCCAGCAGCTTTCGAGGGACTGAAGCTTTCTTT.

CDR3 sequence: CASSLVGGGGTEAFF. Written as DNA, the CDR3 is TGTGCCAGCAGCTTAGTAGGCGGGGGGGGCACTGAAGCTTTCTTT. The gene calls are TRBV7-2 and TRBJ1-1, with D perhaps TRBD1 (5 bases). Looked up from germline, CDR1 is SGHTA and CDR2 is FQGNSA. This CDR3 is built from 15 residues. V was cut by 1 base and J by 4 bases, with 13 bases left in between. The full variable domain, rest sourced from reference TRBV7-2 and TRBJ1-1, is GAGVSQSPSNKVTEKGKDVELRCDPISGHTALYWYRQSLGQGLEFLIYFQGNSAPDKSGLPSDRFSAERTGGSVSTLTIQRTQQEDSAVYLCASSLVGGGGTEAFFGQGTRLTVV.